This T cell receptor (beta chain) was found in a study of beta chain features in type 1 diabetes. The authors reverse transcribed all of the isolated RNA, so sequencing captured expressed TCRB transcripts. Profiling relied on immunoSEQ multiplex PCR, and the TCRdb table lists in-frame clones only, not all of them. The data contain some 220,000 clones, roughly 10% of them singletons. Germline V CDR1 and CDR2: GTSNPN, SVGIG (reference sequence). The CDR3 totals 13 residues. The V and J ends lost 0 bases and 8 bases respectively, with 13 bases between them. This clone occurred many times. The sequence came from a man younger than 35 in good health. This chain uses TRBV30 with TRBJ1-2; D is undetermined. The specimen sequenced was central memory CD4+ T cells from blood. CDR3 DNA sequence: TGTGCCTGGAGTGTACCTGGGTTATCGGGCTACACCTTC. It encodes CAWSVPGLSGYTF.